The rows below give T cell receptor beta chains drawn from one sample of a study of blood T cell repertoires in COVID-19. Repertoires were generated with immunoSEQ multiplex PCR, while TCRdb's copy carries only in-frame clones and drops some. The sample carries approximately 89,000 clones, around 85% recorded once. Sequenced sample: peripheral blood. The receptors were sampled from a woman in her 70s with acute or convalescent COVID-19. Both conserved end residues are part of each CDR3. Fields, in order: D gene, V gene, J gene, clone size, CDR3 protein, CDR3 DNA. D genes are given only for firm matches. Some rows mark clone size as missing; the rest say once, few, many or name a class of expanded clone.

D: -; V: TRBV3-1/TRBV3-2; J: TRBJ2-3; size: -; CDR3: CASSQGGVNTQYF; DNA: TGTGCCAGCAGCCAAGGGGGGGTGAATACGCAGTATTTT
D: TRBD2; V: TRBV10-2; J: TRBJ2-3; size: few; CDR3: CASSGTSGTTGHTDTQYF; DNA: TGCGCCAGCAGTGGGACTAGCGGGACCACCGGACACACAGATACGCAGTATTTT
D: TRBD1; V: TRBV3-1/TRBV3-2; J: TRBJ1-6; size: -; CDR3: CASSQGRGQGAVNSPLHF; DNA: TGTGCCAGCAGCCAAGGACGTGGACAGGGGGCGGTTAATTCACCCCTCCACTTT
D: -; V: TRBV19; J: TRBJ2-3; size: once; CDR3: CASSPIDRIHTQYF; DNA: TGTGCCAGTAGCCCGATAGACAGGATTCATACGCAGTATTTT
D: TRBD2; V: TRBV10-3; J: TRBJ2-1; size: -; CDR3: CAISGAASGGAREQFF; DNA: TGTGCCATCAGTGGGGCGGCTAGCGGGGGGGCCAGGGAGCAGTTCTTC
D: -; V: TRBV2; J: TRBJ1-5; size: few; CDR3: CASSESGTRFNQPQHF; DNA: TGTGCCAGCAGTGAATCGGGGACACGGTTCAATCAGCCCCAGCATTTT
D: TRBD2; V: TRBV7-2; J: TRBJ2-5; size: -; CDR3: CASSLVTGGWETQYF; DNA: TGTGCCAGCAGCTTAGTGACGGGAGGTTGGGAGACCCAGTACTTC
D: TRBD1; V: TRBV19; J: TRBJ1-5; size: -; CDR3: CASSVRTGGLDQPQHF; DNA: TGTGCCAGTAGCGTTAGGACAGGGGGGTTGGATCAGCCCCAGCATTTT
D: -; V: TRBV6-2/TRBV6-3; J: TRBJ2-2; size: -; CDR3: CASSYWAGRTGELFF; DNA: TGTGCCAGCAGTTACTGGGCAGGGCGAACCGGGGAGCTGTTTTTT
D: TRBD2; V: TRBV11-3; J: TRBJ2-1; size: -; CDR3: CASRSSVGREGYNEQFF; DNA: TGTGCCAGCAGATCATCCGTAGGTCGGGAGGGCTACAATGAGCAGTTCTTC
D: TRBD1; V: TRBV7-8; J: TRBJ2-1; size: -; CDR3: CASSPDREEQFF; DNA: TGTGCCAGCAGCCCGGACAGGGAGGAGCAGTTCTTC
D: TRBD1; V: TRBV7-9; J: TRBJ2-5; size: few; CDR3: CASSFDRARETQYF; DNA: TGTGCCAGCAGCTTCGACAGGGCCCGGGAGACCCAGTACTTC
D: -; V: TRBV20-1; J: TRBJ2-3; size: -; CDR3: CSASPVTGRDTQYF; DNA: TGCAGTGCTAGTCCCGTGACAGGGAGGGATACGCAGTATTTT
D: -; V: TRBV4-3; J: TRBJ2-5; size: -; CDR3: CASSQDLPGTQYF; DNA: TGCGCCAGCAGCCAAGATTTGCCGGGGACCCAGTACTTC
D: -; V: TRBV6-2/TRBV6-3; J: TRBJ1-2; size: -; CDR3: CASSYSRDSGYTF; DNA: TGTGCCAGCAGTTACTCAAGGGACTCTGGCTACACCTTC
D: TRBD2; V: TRBV2; J: TRBJ2-1; size: -; CDR3: CASGTSLGNEQFF; DNA: TGTGCCAGCGGGACTAGTCTAGGGAATGAGCAGTTCTTC
D: TRBD2; V: TRBV5-1; J: TRBJ2-3; size: -; CDR3: CASTPLAGATDTQYF; DNA: TGCGCCAGCACGCCACTAGCGGGAGCCACAGATACGCAGTATTTT
D: -; V: TRBV5-1; J: TRBJ1-2; size: -; CDR3: CASSLQGNYGYTF; DNA: TGCGCCAGCAGCTTACAGGGAAACTATGGCTACACCTTC
D: TRBD1; V: TRBV6-5; J: TRBJ2-2; size: -; CDR3: CASKRDRGTGELFF; DNA: TGTGCCAGCAAACGGGACAGGGGGACCGGGGAGCTGTTTTTT
D: -; V: TRBV6-1; J: TRBJ2-1; size: -; CDR3: CASSEARLQRGYNEQFF; DNA: TGTGCCAGCAGTGAAGCTCGGTTACAAAGGGGATACAATGAGCAGTTCTTC